The T cell receptor (beta chain) under discussion was sequenced for a study of blood T cells in healthy people across ages. In the study overall: The template switching approach captured approximately one barcoded beta molecule for every two T cells.

Individuals who donated were healthy Caucasians from Russia aged about 6 to 100. A minimum of 6 million PBMCs was isolated per sample. The germline gives CDR1 SGHRS, CDR2 YFSETQ. The CDR3 runs 13 residues. With 6 bases clipped from V and 6 bases from J, the junction kept 6 bases outside the gene matches. Primed by a sample-barcoded 5' primer and a J-beta primer mix, a second PCR proceeded for 7 to 11 cycles. Every sample returned 3 million or more CDR3-containing paired-end reads. Each CDR3 protein is one row after TCRdb ran MiXCR on the 5' RACE reads. The sample holds 1,800,000 or so distinct CDR3 sequences, approximately 39% seen once.

The rearrangement uses TRBV5-1 and TRBJ1-1; 9 positions match TRBD1. This TCR was sampled from a human donor in good health. The source material was blood. The CDR3 sequence is CASTLTGGPEAFF. CDR3 nucleotide sequence: TGCGCCAGCACCCTGACAGGGGGTCCTGAAGCTTTCTTT.